This TCR beta chain was retrieved from a study of T cell changes during pregnancy in multiple sclerosis. This table comes from immunoSEQ multiplex PCR, and its TCRdb copy is limited to in-frame clones, with some not included. The profile shows some 61,000 clones, roughly nine tenths of them singletons. With 3 bases clipped from V and 1 base from J, the junction kept 4 bases outside the gene matches. The germline V gene has CDR1 SGHDT and CDR2 YYEEEE. The CDR3 is made up of 15 amino acids. V is TRBV5-6 and J is TRBJ1-1, with 9 nucleotides matching TRBD1. The source of this sequence is a female donor with multiple sclerosis, enrolled in a pregnancy study. The input for sequencing was peripheral blood, taken in the second trimester of pregnancy. The CDR3 is CASSWRTGANTEAFF. In DNA, the CDR3 is TGTGCCAGCAGCTGGAGGACAGGGGCGAACACTGAAGCTTTCTTT. The full variable domain, its missing parts supplied by reference TRBV5-6 and TRBJ1-1, is DAGVTQSPTHLIKTRGQQVTLRCSPKSGHDTVSWYQQALGQGPQFIFQYYEEEERQRGNFPDRFSGHQFPNYSSELNVNALLLGDSALYLCASSWRTGANTEAFFGQGTRLTVV.